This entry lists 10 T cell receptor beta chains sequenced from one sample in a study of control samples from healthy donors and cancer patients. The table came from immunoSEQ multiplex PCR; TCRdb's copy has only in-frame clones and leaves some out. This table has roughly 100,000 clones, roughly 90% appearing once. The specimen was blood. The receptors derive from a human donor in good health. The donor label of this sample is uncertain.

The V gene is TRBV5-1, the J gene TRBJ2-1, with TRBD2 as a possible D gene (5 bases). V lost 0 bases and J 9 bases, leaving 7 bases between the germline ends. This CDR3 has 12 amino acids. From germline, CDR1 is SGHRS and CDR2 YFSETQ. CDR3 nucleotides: TGCGCCAGCAGCTTGGTCGCGGGTGAGCAGTTCTTC. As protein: CASSLVAGEQFF.

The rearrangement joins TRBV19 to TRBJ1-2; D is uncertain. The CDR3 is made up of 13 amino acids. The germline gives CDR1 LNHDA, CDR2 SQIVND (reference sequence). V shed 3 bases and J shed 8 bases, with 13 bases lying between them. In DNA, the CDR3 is TGTGCCAGTAGTATCGGCAGGCAGCAAGGCTACACCTTC. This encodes CASSIGRQQGYTF. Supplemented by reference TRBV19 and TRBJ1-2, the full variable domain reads DGGITQSPKYLFRKEGQNVTLSCEQNLNHDAMYWYRQDPGQGLRLIYYSQIVNDFQKGDIAEGYSVSREKKESFPLTVTSAQKNPTAFYLCASSIGRQQGYTFGSGTRLTVV.

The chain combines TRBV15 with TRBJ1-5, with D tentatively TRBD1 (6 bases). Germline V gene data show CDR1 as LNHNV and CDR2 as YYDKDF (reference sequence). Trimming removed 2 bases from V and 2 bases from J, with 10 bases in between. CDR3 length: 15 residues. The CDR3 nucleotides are TGTGCCACCAGCAGACGGGGGCCAGGCAATCAGCCCCAGCATTTT. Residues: CATSRRGPGNQPQHF.

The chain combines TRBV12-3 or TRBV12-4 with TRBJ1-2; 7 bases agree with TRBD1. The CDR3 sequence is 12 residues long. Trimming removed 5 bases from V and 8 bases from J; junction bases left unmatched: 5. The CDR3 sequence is CASSRDSGGYTF. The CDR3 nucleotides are TGTGCCAGCAGTCGGGACAGTGGGGGCTACACCTTC.

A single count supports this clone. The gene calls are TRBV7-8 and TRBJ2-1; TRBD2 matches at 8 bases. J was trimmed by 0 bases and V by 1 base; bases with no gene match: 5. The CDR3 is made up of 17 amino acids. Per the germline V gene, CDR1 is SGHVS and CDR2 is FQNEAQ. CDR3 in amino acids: CASSLVLAGSSYNEQFF. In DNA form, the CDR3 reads TGTGCCAGCAGCTTAGTCTTAGCGGGGAGCTCCTACAATGAGCAGTTCTTC.

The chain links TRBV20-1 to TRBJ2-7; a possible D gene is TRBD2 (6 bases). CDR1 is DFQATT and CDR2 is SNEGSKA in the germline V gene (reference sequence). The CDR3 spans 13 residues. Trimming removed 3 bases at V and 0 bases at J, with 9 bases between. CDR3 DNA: TGCAGTGCTAGTCGGGAGATCTCCTACGAGCAGTACTTC. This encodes CSASREISYEQYF.

The CDR3 DNA sequence: TGTGCCAGCAGCTTAGTGGGACGGAGCTACGAGCAGTACTTC. Its protein is CASSLVGRSYEQYF. The chain employs TRBV7-8 and TRBJ2-7; D tentatively fits TRBD1 or TRBD2 (5 bases each). This CDR3 region has 14 residues. Germline CDR1 and CDR2: SGHVS and FQNEAQ. V was cut by 1 base and J by 3 bases, with 10 bases left in between.

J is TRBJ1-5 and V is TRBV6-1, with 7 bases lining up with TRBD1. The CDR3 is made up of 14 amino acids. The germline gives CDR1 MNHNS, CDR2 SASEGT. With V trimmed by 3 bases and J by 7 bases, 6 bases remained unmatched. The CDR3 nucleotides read TGTGCCAGCAGTGATATGACAGGGCTCCAGCCCCAGCATTTT. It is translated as CASSDMTGLQPQHF.

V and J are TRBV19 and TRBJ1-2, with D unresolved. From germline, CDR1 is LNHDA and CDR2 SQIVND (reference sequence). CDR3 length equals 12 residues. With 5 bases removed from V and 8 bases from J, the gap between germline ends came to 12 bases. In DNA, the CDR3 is TGTGCCAGTAGTTCCGGAGGGCTAGGCTACACCTTC. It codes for CASSSGGLGYTF.

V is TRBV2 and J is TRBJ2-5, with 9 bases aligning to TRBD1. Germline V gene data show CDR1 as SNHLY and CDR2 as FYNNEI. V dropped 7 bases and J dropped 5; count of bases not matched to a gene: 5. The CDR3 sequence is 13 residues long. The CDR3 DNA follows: TGTGCCAGCAAAACAGGGGGCGCTGAGACCCAGTACTTC. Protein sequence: CASKTGGAETQYF. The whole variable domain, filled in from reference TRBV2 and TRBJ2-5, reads EPEVTQTPSHQVTQMGQEVILRCVPISNHLYFYWYRQILGQKVEFLVSFYNNEISEKSEIFDDQFSVERPDGSNFTLKIRSTKLEDSAMYFCASKTGGAETQYFGPGTRLLVL.